This T cell receptor (beta chain) was captured in a study of blood T cell repertoires in COVID-19. Study-level information: Samples came from the United States, Italy and Spain, spanning acute and convalescent COVID-19.

As originally analysed: Reference gene primer amplification gave estimated nucleated cell counts. Profiled with immunoSEQ multiplex PCR; TCRdb holds only in-frame clones, not every one. D and trimming come from the DNA, and the V and J calls and clone size come from that table. The top ten clones hold around 13% of a sample with about 200,000 clones, roughly 82% of them seen once. V was clipped by 0 bases and J by 2 bases; unmatched bases: 9. The CDR3 has 18 amino acids. The V gene's germline CDR1 is LGHNT and CDR2 FRNRAP. The chain uses TRBV12-5 and TRBJ2-5; TRBD1 matches at 10 bases. This sequence originates from a human donor in a cohort sampled during active COVID-19. Sample: peripheral blood. The CDR3 region has the DNA TGTGCTAGTGGTTTGGTACCCCGGGACAGGGGTCGACAAGAGACCCAGTACTTC. It specifies CASGLVPRDRGRQETQYF.